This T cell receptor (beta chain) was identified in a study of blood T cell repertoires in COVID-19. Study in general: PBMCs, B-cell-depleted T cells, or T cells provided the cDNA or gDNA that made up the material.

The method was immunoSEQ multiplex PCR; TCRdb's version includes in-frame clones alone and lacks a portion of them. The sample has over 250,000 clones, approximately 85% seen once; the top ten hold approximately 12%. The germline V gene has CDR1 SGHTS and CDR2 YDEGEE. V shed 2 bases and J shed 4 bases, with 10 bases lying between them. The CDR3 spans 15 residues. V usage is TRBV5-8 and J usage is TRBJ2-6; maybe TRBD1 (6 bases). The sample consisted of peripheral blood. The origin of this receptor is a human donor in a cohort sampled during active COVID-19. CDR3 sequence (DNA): TGTGCCAGCAGCTTAGGGGGTGCCGGGGCCAACGTCCTGACTTTC. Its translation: CASSLGGAGANVLTF.